These 4 T cell receptor beta chains share one sample of origin, sequenced in a study of CD4 T cells in lung cancer. The data were produced by immunoSEQ multiplex PCR, yet TCRdb's version contains in-frame clones alone and is incomplete. This table has a few thousand clones, 74% appearing once. Sequencing used lung tumor tissue. All receptors derive from a man aged 55 to 70 with non-small cell lung cancer.

This chain links TRBV7-9 with TRBJ1-2; 7 bases align to TRBD1. Losses at the gene ends were 5 bases for V and 5 bases for J; bases not matched to a gene: 5. The CDR3 runs 13 residues. Germline V gene data show CDR1 as SEHNR and CDR2 as FQNEAQ (reference sequence). Written as DNA, the CDR3 is TGTGCCAGCAGCCAGGGACAGCATTATGGCTACACCTTC. Translating it yields CASSQGQHYGYTF.

The chain uses TRBV6-1 and TRBJ2-1; 13 positions match TRBD2. Germline V lookup: CDR1 MNHNS, CDR2 SASEGT. Trimming at V came to 8 bases and at J to 2 bases, leaving 3 bases not matched to a gene. The CDR3 contains 15 residues. CDR3 DNA: TGTGCCAGCGGACTAGCGGGAGACCCCTACAATGAGCAGTTCTTC. Amino acid sequence: CASGLAGDPYNEQFF.

V gene TRBV15 combines with J gene TRBJ1-2, with 7 bases matching TRBD1. This CDR3 region has 14 residues. Trimming at V came to 3 bases and at J to 8 bases, leaving 9 bases not matched to a gene. Germline V gene lookup returns CDR1 LNHNV and CDR2 YYDKDF (reference sequence). This CDR3 is CATSSHKGAWGYTF. In nucleotides, the CDR3 is TGTGCCACCAGCAGTCACAAGGGGGCTTGGGGCTACACCTTC.

This rearrangement joins TRBV20-1 to TRBJ2-3; a weak D match, TRBD2 (6 bases). V dropped 0 bases and J dropped 11 bases, with 9 bases sitting between them. The CDR3 consists of 11 residues. Germline CDR1 reads DFQATT; CDR2 reads SNEGSKA (reference sequence). The CDR3 loop is CSARDGRKQYF. The CDR3 region has the DNA TGCAGTGCTAGAGATGGGAGGAAGCAGTATTTT.